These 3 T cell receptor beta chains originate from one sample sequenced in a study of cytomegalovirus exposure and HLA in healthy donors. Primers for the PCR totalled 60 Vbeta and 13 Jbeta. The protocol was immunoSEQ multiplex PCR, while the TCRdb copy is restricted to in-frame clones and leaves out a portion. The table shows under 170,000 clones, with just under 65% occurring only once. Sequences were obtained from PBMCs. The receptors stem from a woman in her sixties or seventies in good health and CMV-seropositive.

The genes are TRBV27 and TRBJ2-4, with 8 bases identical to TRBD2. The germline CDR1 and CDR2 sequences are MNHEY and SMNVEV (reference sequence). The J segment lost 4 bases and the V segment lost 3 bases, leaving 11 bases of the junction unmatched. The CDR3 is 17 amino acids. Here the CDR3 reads CASSFGSVGTSKNIQYF. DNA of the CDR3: TGTGCCAGCAGTTTTGGCTCAGTAGGGACTAGTAAAAACATTCAGTACTTC.

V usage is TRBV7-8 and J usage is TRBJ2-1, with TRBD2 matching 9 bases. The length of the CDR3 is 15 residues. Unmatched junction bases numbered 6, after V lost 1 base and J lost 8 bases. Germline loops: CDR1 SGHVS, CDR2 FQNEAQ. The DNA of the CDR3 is TGTGCCAGCAGCTTAGGCGGGAGGGCTTTAGATGAGCAGTTCTTC. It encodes CASSLGGRALDEQFF.

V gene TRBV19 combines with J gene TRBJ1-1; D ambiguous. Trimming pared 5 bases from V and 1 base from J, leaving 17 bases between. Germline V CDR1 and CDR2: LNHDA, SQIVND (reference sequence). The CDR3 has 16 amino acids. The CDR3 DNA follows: TGTGCCAGTAGTGCATCATTCCAGCGGCGGAACACTGAAGCTTTCTTT. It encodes CASSASFQRRNTEAFF.